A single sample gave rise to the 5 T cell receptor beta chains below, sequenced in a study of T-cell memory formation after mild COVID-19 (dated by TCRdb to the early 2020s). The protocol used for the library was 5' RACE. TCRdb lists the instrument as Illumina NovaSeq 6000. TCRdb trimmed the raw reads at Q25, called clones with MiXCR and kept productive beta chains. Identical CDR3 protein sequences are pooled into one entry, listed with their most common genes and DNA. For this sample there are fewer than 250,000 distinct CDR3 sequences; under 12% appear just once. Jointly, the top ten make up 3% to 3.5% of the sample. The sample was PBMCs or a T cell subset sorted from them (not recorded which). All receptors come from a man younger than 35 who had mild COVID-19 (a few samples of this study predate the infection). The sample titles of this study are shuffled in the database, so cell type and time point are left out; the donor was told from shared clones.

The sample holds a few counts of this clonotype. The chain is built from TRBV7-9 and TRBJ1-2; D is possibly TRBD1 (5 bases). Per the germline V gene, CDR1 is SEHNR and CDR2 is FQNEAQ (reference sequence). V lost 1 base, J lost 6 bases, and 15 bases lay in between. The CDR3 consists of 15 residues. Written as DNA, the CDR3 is TGTGCCAGCAGCTTAGTTAGGGGCCCTAGGAATGGCTACACCTTC. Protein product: CASSLVRGPRNGYTF.

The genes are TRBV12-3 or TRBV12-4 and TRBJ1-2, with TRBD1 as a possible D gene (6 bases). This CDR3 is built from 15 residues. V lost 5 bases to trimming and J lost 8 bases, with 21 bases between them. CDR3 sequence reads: CASSPPFTGKWGYTF. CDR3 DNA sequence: TGTGCCAGCAGTCCGCCCTTCACAGGGAAGTGGGGCTACACCTTC.

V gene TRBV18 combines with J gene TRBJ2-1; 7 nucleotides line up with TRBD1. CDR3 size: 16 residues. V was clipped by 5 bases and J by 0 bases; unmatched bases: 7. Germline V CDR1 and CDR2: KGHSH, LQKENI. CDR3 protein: CASSFTGESSYNEQFF. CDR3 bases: TGTGCCAGCTCATTTACAGGGGAGAGCTCCTACAATGAGCAGTTCTTC.

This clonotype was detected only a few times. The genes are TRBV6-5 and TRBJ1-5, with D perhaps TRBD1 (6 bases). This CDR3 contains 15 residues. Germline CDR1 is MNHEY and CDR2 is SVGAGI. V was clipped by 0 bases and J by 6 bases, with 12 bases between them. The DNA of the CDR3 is TGTGCCAGCAGTTACTCGATCGAACAGGGTCAGCCCCAGCATTTT. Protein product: CASSYSIEQGQPQHF.

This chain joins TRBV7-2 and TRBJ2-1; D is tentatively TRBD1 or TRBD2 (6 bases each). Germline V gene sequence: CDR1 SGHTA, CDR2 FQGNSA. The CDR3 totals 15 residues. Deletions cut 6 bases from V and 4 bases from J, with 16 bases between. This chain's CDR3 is CASRLQRGEYNEQFF. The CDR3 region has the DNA TGTGCCAGCAGACTTCAAAGGGGGGAGTACAATGAGCAGTTCTTC.